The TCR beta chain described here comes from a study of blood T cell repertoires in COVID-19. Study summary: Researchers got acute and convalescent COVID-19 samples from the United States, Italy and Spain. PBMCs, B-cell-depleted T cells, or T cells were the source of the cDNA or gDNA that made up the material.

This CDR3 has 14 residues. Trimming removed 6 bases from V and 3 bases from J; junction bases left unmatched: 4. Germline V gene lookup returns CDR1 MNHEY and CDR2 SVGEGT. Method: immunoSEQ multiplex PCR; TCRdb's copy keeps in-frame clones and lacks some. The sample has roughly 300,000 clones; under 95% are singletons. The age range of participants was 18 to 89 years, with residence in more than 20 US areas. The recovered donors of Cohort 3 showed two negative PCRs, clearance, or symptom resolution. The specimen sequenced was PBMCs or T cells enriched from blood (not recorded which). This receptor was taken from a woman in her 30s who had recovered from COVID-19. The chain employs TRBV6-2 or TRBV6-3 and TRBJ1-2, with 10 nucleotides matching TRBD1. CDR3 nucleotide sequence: TGTGCCAGCAGCCTGGACAGGGGGTACTATGGCTACACCTTC. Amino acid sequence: CASSLDRGYYGYTF.